This paragraph reports one T cell receptor (beta chain). This clonotype was counted ten times or more. The target of this receptor is not known. Per-nucleotide qualities are absent, and no much larger clonotype sits a single base away. This entry comes from a study of T-cell reconstitution after alpha-beta-depleted transplantation in children (dated by TCRdb to about 2016). General notes on the study: Using TCR repertoire profiling, the study quantitatively followed how T-cell immune reconstitution unfolded in children after TCRalphabeta/CD19-depleted allogeneic hematopoietic cell transplantation.

Library preparation employed PCR. Sequencing used an Illumina HiSeq 2500. TCR libraries were prepared with molecular barcoding, using unique molecular identifiers to normalize TCRbeta repertoire quantification. TCRdb reworked the public reads: Q25 trimming with fastp, MiXCR clone assembly, productive beta chains retained. Each entry is one CDR3 protein sequence, shown with its most common DNA and genes. Recorded for this sample are about 300,000 distinct CDR3 sequences; about a tenth of them occurred a single time. 7.5% of the sample belongs to the ten largest clones. The CDR3 has 15 amino acids, counting the end cysteine and phenylalanine. The retained sequence is limited to the CDR3, 45 bases, with the frame set at the first base. CDR1 and CDR2 (SGHTA, FQGTGA) derive from the germline V gene. V is clipped by 2 bases and J by 1 base, and the sequence between their germline boundaries is 10 bases long.

The paper as a whole reports these results and caveats: About two months after transplant, the apparently early recovery of alphabetaT-cell counts reportedly depended on just several hundred clones that had expanded rapidly and came from non-depleted graft cells. In some patients, the high TCRbeta diversity seen at day 60 was put down to recipient T cells and intrathymic progenitors that had survived conditioning. Over the following months the frequencies of hyperexpanded clones went down, and after one year T-cell counts and TCRbeta diversity were mostly credited to newly produced T cells.

The sample's treatment or condition, from its label and the paper: allogeneic hematopoietic cell transplantation with graft depleted of TCRalphabeta T cells and CD19 B cells. Transplant recipients were children who received TCRalphabeta/CD19-depleted allogeneic hematopoietic cell grafts. This receptor chain uses TRBV7-3 and TRBJ2-3; tentative D gene TRBD2, with 6 bases matching. The starting material was PBMCs, obtained before TCRalphabeta/CD19-depleted stem cell transplant. The receptor's source is a boy under three years old with acute myeloid leukemia, due to receive a stem cell transplant. The DNA sequence is TGTGCCAGCAGCTTATTGGGACTTCGCACAGATACGCAGTATTTT. Its amino acids are CASSLLGLRTDTQYF.